The 20 T cell receptor beta chains presented below share a single source sample, sequenced in a study of control samples from healthy donors and cancer patients. Sequencing was performed with immunoSEQ multiplex PCR; in TCRdb, only in-frame clones are kept and a portion is missing. The top ten hold over 15% of the sample, which has approximately 89,000 clones, around 87% seen once. The sample taken for sequencing was blood. The receptors here all came from a man between 50 and 59 years old in good health.

This clone was detected once. The V and J genes are TRBV11-3 and TRBJ1-1; D possibly corresponds to TRBD1 (5 bases). CDR1 SGHNT and CDR2 YENEEA come from the germline V gene. The CDR3 has 15 residues. Between the trimmed V and J ends, which lost 5 bases and 1 base, there was a span of 14 bases. The CDR3, as DNA: TGTGCCAGCAGCCCAAATTCCGGGGGGAACACTGAAGCTTTCTTT. Translation gives CASSPNSGGNTEAFF.

CDR3 DNA: TGTGCCAGCAGCAACGGCAGGCATAATGAAAAACTGTTTTTT. Its translation is CASSNGRHNEKLFF. The rearrangement joins TRBV21-1 to TRBJ1-4; whether TRBD1, the table's D call, matches the DNA was not checked. TRBV21-1 is flagged as a pseudogene. The CDR3 extends over 14 amino acids.

About this clone itself: One end of the junction varies from germline; a read error may be responsible. The gene calls are TRBV6-1 and TRBJ2-1, with D unclear. Germline CDR1 MNHNS, CDR2 SASEGT. The CDR3 spans 15 residues. The CDR3 coding sequence is TGTGCCAGCACTGAACAAAATCTGTCCTACAATGAGCAGTTCTTC. It yields the protein CASTEQNLSYNEQFF.

The V call is TRBV4-3, the J call TRBJ2-2; a possible D gene is TRBD1 (5 bases). CDR3 length: 15 amino acids. Germline assignment: CDR1 LGHNA and CDR2 YSLEER. V lost 2 bases and J 3 bases, leaving 10 bases between the germline ends. CDR3 DNA: TGCGCCAGCAGCCAACAGGGTGGGGACACCGGGGAGCTGTTTTTT. It yields the protein CASSQQGGDTGELFF.

V usage is TRBV24-1 and J usage is TRBJ2-1; 11 bases map to TRBD2. Trimming at V came to 2 bases and at J to 3 bases, leaving 2 bases not matched to a gene. The germline gives CDR1 KGHDR, CDR2 SFDVKD. The CDR3 contains 16 residues. The CDR3: CATSDSLAGGYNEQFF. CDR3 DNA: TGTGCCACCAGTGATTCTCTAGCGGGAGGCTACAATGAGCAGTTCTTC.

Here the CDR3 reads CASSADRAPYEQYF. CDR3 DNA sequence: TGCGCCAGCAGTGCGGACAGGGCTCCCTACGAGCAGTACTTC. This sequence joins TRBV10-1 and TRBJ2-7, with 8 bases that match TRBD1. CDR1 and CDR2 (germline): WNHNN, SYGVQD (reference sequence). J was trimmed by 2 bases and V by 4 bases; bases with no gene match: 4. This CDR3 is 14 amino acids long.

The CDR3 is CATSRDGGGAFF. The CDR3 nucleotides are TGTGCCACCAGCAGAGATGGAGGCGGGGCTTTCTTT. The chain combines TRBV15 with TRBJ1-1; D is unresolved. The CDR3 sequence is 12 residues long. Germline V gene data show CDR1 as LNHNV and CDR2 as YYDKDF (reference sequence). Trimming pared 0 bases from V and 11 bases from J, leaving 10 bases between.

The CDR3 reads CASSKRQGNSGNTIYF. The CDR3 nucleotides read TGTGCCAGCAGCAAACGACAGGGGAACTCTGGAAACACCATATATTTT. This rearrangement joins TRBV7-8 to TRBJ1-3; 8 bases map to TRBD1. V dropped 5 bases and J dropped 0; count of bases not matched to a gene: 6. This CDR3 has 16 amino acids. Germline CDR1 is SGHVS and CDR2 is FQNEAQ.

V gene TRBV6-5 combines with J gene TRBJ1-2, with D maybe TRBD1 (5 bases). Per germline, CDR1 MNHEY and CDR2 SVGAGI. V was clipped by 0 bases and J by 4 bases, with 9 bases between them. The CDR3 totals 14 residues. The CDR3 nucleotides are TGTGCCAGCAGTTACTCCCAGGGACTCTATGGCTACACCTTC. This encodes CASSYSQGLYGYTF.

This sequence joins TRBV30 and TRBJ2-1, with D unclear. The V end was cut by 2 bases, the J end by 10 bases, with 15 bases between. The germline V gene encodes CDR1 GTSNPN and CDR2 SVGIG (reference sequence). The CDR3 has 13 amino acids. The CDR3 region has the DNA TGTGCCTGGAGTCCACTGGAATTCAGCGAGCAGTTCTTC. It specifies CAWSPLEFSEQFF.

The chain links TRBV6-1 to TRBJ2-7, with TRBD2 matching over 8 bases. Germline trimming cut 0 bases from V and 3 bases from J; bases unmatched to any gene: 7. Germline assignment: CDR1 MNHNS and CDR2 SASEGT. The CDR3 length is 16 residues. The DNA for the CDR3 is TGTGCCAGCAGTGAAGCCGGACTAGCAGCAATCTACGAGCAGTACTTC. Its protein product is CASSEAGLAAIYEQYF.

This chain links TRBV5-1 with TRBJ1-1; D is unresolved. With 1 base removed from V and 1 base from J, the gap between germline ends came to 8 bases. The CDR3 runs 14 residues. In germline, CDR1 is SGHRS, CDR2 YFSETQ. The CDR3 loop reads CASSLLTENTEAFF. In DNA form, the CDR3 reads TGCGCCAGCAGCTTGCTTACTGAGAACACTGAAGCTTTCTTT.

The chain employs TRBV30 and TRBJ1-1; D remains unclear. Trimming took off 4 bases at V and 1 base at J, with 13 bases between the two ends. The CDR3 runs to 14 residues. The germline V gene encodes CDR1 GTSNPN and CDR2 SVGIG (reference sequence). This CDR3 reads CAWILPGRNTEAFF. CDR3 coding DNA: TGTGCCTGGATCCTCCCGGGGAGGAACACTGAAGCTTTCTTT.

This chain joins TRBV2 and TRBJ1-5; D perhaps matches TRBD1 (6 bases). CDR3 length equals 16 residues. V was clipped by 10 bases and J by 2 bases, with 21 bases between them. Germline CDR1 reads SNHLY; CDR2 reads FYNNEI. DNA for the CDR3: TGTGCCAACAAGAAGGGGGGCGCCGGCCGCAATCAGCCCCAGCATTTT. This codes for CANKKGGAGRNQPQHF.

With regard to this clone: Other DNA variants within this sample encode the same CDR3. The chain couples TRBV28 to TRBJ2-1, with 9 bases matching TRBD2. From germline, CDR1 is MDHEN and CDR2 SYDVKM. CDR3 length equals 15 residues. V gave up 1 base and J gave up 9 bases; unmatched junction bases: 7. The CDR3 is CASSLFGLALSEQFF. For the CDR3, the DNA is TGTGCCAGCAGTTTATTTGGACTAGCGCTCAGTGAGCAGTTCTTC.

The V gene is TRBV10-3, the J gene TRBJ2-3; 9 bases are shared with TRBD1. This CDR3 is built from 14 residues. With 6 bases clipped from V and 3 bases from J, the junction kept 4 bases outside the gene matches. In germline, CDR1 is ENHRY, CDR2 SYGVKD. CDR3 amino acids: CAISRDRDTDTQYF. The CDR3 DNA follows: TGTGCCATCAGCCGGGACAGGGATACAGATACGCAGTATTTT.

This clone was recorded once. The chain joins TRBV9 to TRBJ1-1; D remains unclear. From germline, CDR1 is SGDLS and CDR2 YYNGEE. This CDR3 comprises 12 residues. Deletions cut 0 bases from V and 4 bases from J, with 4 bases between. The CDR3 DNA reads TGTGCCAGCAGCGTAGACGGCACTGAAGCTTTCTTT. Protein product: CASSVDGTEAFF.

The CDR3 nucleotides read TGTGCCAGCAGTTTTGGCAATTCACCCCTCCACTTT. As protein: CASSFGNSPLHF. This chain uses TRBV12-3 or TRBV12-4 with TRBJ1-6; D not resolved. This CDR3 comprises 12 residues. Trimming took 3 bases from V and 7 from J, leaving 4 bases between them.

This chain links TRBV6-1 with TRBJ2-1; 11 bases are shared with TRBD2. Germline lookup yields CDR1 MNHNS and CDR2 SASEGT. CDR3 length equals 18 residues. V dropped 4 bases and J dropped 7; count of bases not matched to a gene: 15. As DNA, the CDR3 is TGTGCCAGCAGTGGGGCCGGGACTAGCGGCACCCGCCGGAATGAGCAGTTCTTC. Translating it yields CASSGAGTSGTRRNEQFF.

The chain recombines TRBV7-8 with TRBJ1-2; D is uncertain. The length of the CDR3 is 13 residues. V shed 6 bases and J shed 0 bases, with 8 bases lying between them. Germline loops: CDR1 SGHVS, CDR2 FQNEAQ. The CDR3 DNA reads as TGTGCCAGCAGTCCGACCACTAACTATGGCTACACCTTC. Translation gives CASSPTTNYGYTF.